This T cell receptor beta chain was obtained from a study of T-cell reconstitution after alpha-beta-depleted transplantation in children. Unique molecular identifiers were used to barcode this TCRbeta library. TCRdb re-called the PCR reads with MiXCR, one entry per CDR3 protein. The sample consists of about 77,000 distinct CDR3 sequences, 15% to 20% of them appearing once. In germline, CDR1 is SGHRS, CDR2 YFSETQ. CDR3 length: 16 residues. Trimming took 0 bases from V and 7 from J; bases not matched to a gene: 9. This clonotype was seen a few times. The sample in question was PBMCs, mostly from graft donor cells, obtained 360 days after TCRalphabeta/CD19-depleted stem cell transplant. This TCR was recovered from a male patient under 10 years old who had a stem cell transplant for acute lymphoblastic leukemia, so the T cells may come from the graft donor. The chain couples TRBV5-1 to TRBJ2-3, with TRBD2 matching 9 bases. The CDR3 loop reads CASSLVVAGARNTQYF. In DNA, the CDR3 is TGCGCCAGCAGCTTGGTTGTAGCGGGAGCTAGGAATACGCAGTATTTT.